The following is a TCR beta chain sequence with its context. Its target is not known. Amplification used 60 Vbeta primers and 13 Jbeta primers. Sequencing used immunoSEQ multiplex PCR; TCRdb keeps in-frame clones, though not all of them. The table has 150,000 to 200,000 clones, 65% to 80% seen once. Germline CDR1 reads LNHNV; CDR2 reads YYDKDF (reference sequence). The CDR3 sequence is 14 residues long. Trimming took 5 bases from V and 0 from J, leaving 10 bases between them. This sample is drawn from a study of cytomegalovirus exposure and HLA in healthy donors. Notes on the study in general: The records held CMV serostatus as the only immune exposure information. The majority of TCR sequences were rare, yet some public TCRs appeared in many donors.

The genes are TRBV15 and TRBJ1-2; tentative D call: TRBD1 (5 bases). Sequencing was carried out using PBMCs. This clonotype was obtained from a woman in her thirties in good health and CMV-seropositive. The CDR3 nucleotides read TGTGCCACCAGCGTAGACAGATCTAACTATGGCTACACCTTC. It yields the protein CATSVDRSNYGYTF.